These 16 T cell receptor beta chains were all obtained from the same sample, sequenced in a study of T cell responses to AZD1222 COVID-19 vaccine. Data came from immunoSEQ multiplex PCR; TCRdb stores just in-frame clones and leaves some out. Of about 130,000 clones listed, 90% are singletons. This material consisted of peripheral blood, taken on day 0 of MenACWY control vaccination. Receptors were obtained from an adult in good health.

V is TRBV6-4 and J is TRBJ2-2, with a weak D call TRBD2 (6 bases). Germline CDR1 reads MRHNA; CDR2 reads SNTAGT. V was clipped by 4 bases and J by 7 bases, with 10 bases between them. The CDR3 has 13 amino acids. The DNA for the CDR3 is TGTGCCAGCAGTGTGGCGGGAAACGGGGAGCTGTTTTTT. Translating it yields CASSVAGNGELFF.

This clone was picked up a small number of times. V is TRBV15 and J is TRBJ2-2, with D perhaps matching TRBD2 (5 bases). The V end was cut by 5 bases, the J end by 2 bases, with 12 bases between. The V gene's germline CDR1 is LNHNV and CDR2 YYDKDF (reference sequence). This CDR3 has 15 amino acids. The CDR3 spells CATSPRGINTGELFF. The CDR3 DNA follows: TGTGCCACCAGCCCCCGGGGAATTAACACCGGGGAGCTGTTTTTT.

The rearrangement links TRBV5-4 to TRBJ2-3; D remains ambiguous. The CDR3 contains 12 residues. Germline CDR1 is SGHNT and CDR2 is YYREEE (reference sequence). V gave up 9 bases and J gave up 9 bases, with 17 bases separating them. The CDR3 here is CATANGIGTQYF. As DNA, the CDR3 is TGTGCCACCGCGAACGGCATCGGAACGCAGTATTTT. The full variable domain, with the rest looked up from reference TRBV5-4 and TRBJ2-3, is ETGVTQSPTHLIKTRGQQVTLRCSSQSGHNTVSWYQQALGQGPQFIFQYYREEENGRGNFPPRFSGLQFPNYSSELNVNALELDDSALYLCATANGIGTQYFGPGTRLTVL.

This clone was counted a few times. V gene TRBV15 combines with J gene TRBJ2-6; D unclear. CDR3 size: 14 residues. CDR1 and CDR2 (germline): LNHNV, YYDKDF (reference sequence). Trimming shortened V by 4 bases and J by 1 base, and 5 bases separated the two germline ends. In nucleotides, the CDR3 is TGTGCCACCAGCAAAGGATCTGGGGCCAACGTCCTGACTTTC. It encodes CATSKGSGANVLTF. Combining the CDR3 with reference TRBV15 and TRBJ2-6 gives the whole variable domain DAMVIQNPRYQVTQFGKPVTLSCSQTLNHNVMYWYQQKSSQAPKLLFHYYDKDFNNEADTPDNFQSRRPNTSFCFLDIRSPGLGDTAMYLCATSKGSGANVLTFGAGSRLTVL.

The V gene is TRBV4-1, the J gene TRBJ2-1; TRBD1 matches at 10 bases. The V segment lost 5 bases and the J segment 3 bases; nucleotides outside the gene matches: 4. Germline assignment: CDR1 MGHRA and CDR2 YSYEKL. The CDR3 is 15 residues long. CDR3 in DNA: TGCGCCAGCAGCTTCTGGGACAGGGGCTACAATGAGCAGTTCTTC. It encodes CASSFWDRGYNEQFF.

The chain carries TRBV3-1 (or the pseudogene TRBV3-2) and TRBJ2-6, with D possibly matching TRBD1 (6 bases). Trimming removed 7 bases from V and 0 bases from J, with 16 bases in between. The germline V gene encodes CDR1 LGHDT and CDR2 YNNKEL (reference sequence). The CDR3 contains 17 residues. The DNA of the CDR3 is TGTGCCAGCACCGACAGGATTTTATACTCTGGGGCCAACGTCCTGACTTTC. Protein sequence: CASTDRILYSGANVLTF.

This chain connects TRBV3-1 (or the pseudogene TRBV3-2) to TRBJ2-3; D gene unclear. Germline V gives CDR1 LGHDT, CDR2 YNNKEL (reference sequence). V lost 2 bases and J 3 bases, leaving 9 bases between the germline ends. The CDR3 has 14 residues. CDR3 loop: CASSQYVKTDTQYF. The CDR3 coding sequence is TGTGCCAGCAGCCAATACGTAAAGACAGATACGCAGTATTTT.

The chain combines TRBV5-3 with TRBJ1-3; D possibly corresponds to TRBD1 (5 bases). TRBV5-3 is an ORF, with its function uncertain. Trimming stripped 4 bases from V and 0 bases from J, with 23 bases between. The CDR3 runs 19 residues. The CDR3 DNA reads TGTGCCAGAAGCGGAGGGACGGCAACACCCCCTAGCTCTGGAAACACCATATATTTT. The encoded protein is CARSGGTATPPSSGNTIYF.

V gene TRBV2 combines with J gene TRBJ2-1; D perhaps matches TRBD2 (6 bases). With 8 bases removed from V and 3 bases from J, the gap between germline ends came to 23 bases. This CDR3 region has 17 residues. Germline CDR1 SNHLY, CDR2 FYNNEI. The CDR3 DNA is TGTGCCAGCCGGGACTCCGGATCCACGATTTACTACAATGAGCAGTTCTTC. Translated: CASRDSGSTIYYNEQFF.

This chain uses TRBV29-1 with TRBJ2-1, with D perhaps TRBD2 (5 bases). This CDR3 contains 17 residues. The V end was cut by 5 bases, the J end by 2 bases, with 22 bases between. Germline lookup yields CDR1 SQVTM and CDR2 ANQGSEA. The chain's CDR3 is CSVTRGNLRPTYNEQFF. The CDR3 DNA reads TGCAGCGTTACCCGGGGTAATCTGAGACCGACCTACAATGAGCAGTTCTTC.

This chain links TRBV18 with TRBJ1-4; D unclear. This CDR3 spans 15 amino acids. With 3 bases removed from V and 0 bases from J, the gap between germline ends came to 8 bases. CDR1 KGHSH and CDR2 LQKENI come from the germline V gene. CDR3 bases: TGTGCCAGCTCACCTCGGGTGACAACTAATGAAAAACTGTTTTTT. Its protein product is CASSPRVTTNEKLFF.

The genes are TRBV27 and TRBJ2-1; 14 nucleotides align to TRBD2. The germline CDR1 and CDR2 sequences are MNHEY and SMNVEV (reference sequence). The CDR3 consists of 16 residues. Trimming cost V 3 bases and J 9 bases; bases outside gene matches: 7. The CDR3 sequence: CASSLPGLAGAGEQFF. The CDR3 DNA is TGTGCCAGCAGTTTGCCGGGACTAGCGGGGGCGGGTGAGCAGTTCTTC.

This rearrangement joins TRBV28 to TRBJ1-2; tentative D call: TRBD1 (5 bases). Germline CDR1 is MDHEN and CDR2 is SYDVKM. Trimming stripped 4 bases from V and 3 bases from J, with 18 bases between. This CDR3 comprises 16 residues. CDR3 region: CASSSGAGRAHYGYTF. CDR3 in DNA: TGTGCCAGCAGTTCCGGGGCAGGGCGGGCTCACTATGGCTACACCTTC.

The chain is built from TRBV4-3 and TRBJ1-2; 9 nucleotides align to TRBD1. Looked up from germline, CDR1 is LGHNA and CDR2 is YSLEER. J lost 5 bases, V lost 5 bases, and 15 bases had no gene match. This CDR3 is built from 17 residues. CDR3 sequence reads: CASSRKGGTGGAYGYTF. The CDR3 DNA reads TGCGCCAGCAGCAGAAAAGGGGGCACAGGGGGCGCGTATGGCTACACCTTC.

This CDR3 reads CASSSGLAGLTDTQYF. The CDR3 DNA reads TGTGCCAGCAGCTCGGGACTAGCGGGGCTCACAGATACGCAGTATTTT. V gene TRBV11-2 combines with J gene TRBJ2-3; 13 bases map to TRBD2. The CDR3 is 16 amino acids. The trim removed 4 bases at V and 2 bases at J, leaving 3 bases unmatched. Germline CDR1 SGHAT, CDR2 FQNNGV.

This sequence joins TRBV5-6 and TRBJ1-4; 10 positions match TRBD1. Trimming at V came to 1 base and at J to 7 bases, leaving 4 bases not matched to a gene. This CDR3 has 15 residues. The V gene's germline CDR1 is SGHDT and CDR2 YYEEEE. CDR3 in amino acids: CASSLRTGGGEKLFF. CDR3 DNA sequence: TGTGCCAGCAGCTTGAGGACAGGGGGAGGTGAAAAACTGTTTTTT.